These 2 T cell receptor beta chains came from one sample sequenced in a study of vaccination effects on CD4 cells after COVID-19. Antigen-specific CD4+ T cell clonotypes were called by their expansion after viral peptide-pool culture in ViraFEST. Isolating CD4+ T cells followed roughly ten days of culture. Nucleocapsid antibodies stayed negative before and after vaccination, showing no earlier SARS-CoV-2 infection. Clones were read by immunoSEQ multiplex PCR, and TCRdb kept only the in-frame ones, dropping some. Altogether 30,000 to 45,000 clones are present, 70% being singletons, with the ten largest covering 22%. For these receptors, no antigen is known. The sequencing here drew on CD4+ T cells from PBMCs cultured with SARS-CoV-2 spike peptides, taken before COVID-19 vaccination. The receptors were sampled from a human donor who received a COVID-19 vaccine.

V gene TRBV9 combines with J gene TRBJ1-2, with unresolved D. Trimming pared 3 bases from V and 6 bases from J, leaving 9 bases between. CDR3 length: 12 amino acids. Germline V gene lookup returns CDR1 SGDLS and CDR2 YYNGEE. As DNA, the CDR3 is TGTGCCAGCAGCGCCGGACCAAATGGCTACACCTTC. Protein sequence: CASSAGPNGYTF.

This clone was counted only a few times. J is TRBJ1-6 and V is TRBV18; TRBD1 aligns across 7 bases. This CDR3 is 13 amino acids long. Looked up from germline, CDR1 is KGHSH and CDR2 is LQKENI. Trimming cost V 3 bases and J 7 bases; bases outside gene matches: 0. CDR3 region: CASSPGQNSPLHF. The CDR3 DNA reads TGTGCCAGCTCACCGGGACAGAATTCACCCCTCCACTTT.